Below are 21 T cell receptor beta chains sequenced from a single sample in a study of cytomegalovirus exposure and HLA in healthy donors. Sequenced by immunoSEQ multiplex PCR; TCRdb stores in-frame clones only, minus some. The sample contains nearly 200,000 clones, 84% of which appear only once. The sequenced sample consisted of PBMCs. The receptors originated from a woman younger than 45 in good health and CMV-seropositive.

This sequence joins TRBV30 and TRBJ2-7; D possibly corresponds to TRBD1 (5 bases). The germline gives CDR1 GTSNPN, CDR2 SVGIG (reference sequence). This CDR3 has 14 residues. Trimming removed 5 bases from V and 6 bases from J, with 20 bases in between. CDR3 nucleotide sequence: TGTGCCTGGGTCCCGAAAGCGACAGTCATCGAGCAGTACTTC. Encoded protein: CAWVPKATVIEQYF.

This clone was seen a few times. The chain recombines TRBV28 with TRBJ1-2, with 11 bases that match TRBD1. The CDR3 is 14 residues long. With 6 bases clipped from V and 8 bases from J, the junction kept 8 bases outside the gene matches. The germline CDR1 and CDR2 sequences are MDHEN and SYDVKM. CDR3 coding DNA: TGTGCCAGCAGACCTGGACAGGGGGCCGGCGGCTACACCTTC. It yields the protein CASRPGQGAGGYTF.

V and J are TRBV18 and TRBJ2-7; 7 bases map to TRBD1. Germline V lookup: CDR1 KGHSH, CDR2 LQKENI. The J segment lost 3 bases and the V segment lost 4 bases, leaving 15 bases of the junction unmatched. This CDR3 has 17 amino acids. This chain's CDR3 is CASSLQMTQGTGYEQYF. In DNA form, the CDR3 reads TGTGCCAGCTCACTACAGATGACACAGGGGACGGGCTACGAGCAGTACTTC. The full variable domain, with the rest looked up from reference TRBV18 and TRBJ2-7, is NAGVMQNPRHLVRRRGQEARLRCSPMKGHSHVYWYRQLPEEGLKFMVYLQKENIIDESGMPKERFSAEFPKEGPSILRIQQVVRGDSAAYFCASSLQMTQGTGYEQYFGPGTRLTVT.

The genes are TRBV6-5 and TRBJ1-1, with TRBD1 matching over 7 bases. V was pared by 2 bases and J by 6 bases, with 6 bases of the junction left unmatched. Germline V gene sequence: CDR1 MNHEY, CDR2 SVGAGI. This CDR3 is 14 amino acids long. Here the CDR3 DNA reads TGTGCCAGCAGTTACAACAGGGGTCTTCCTGAAGCTTTCTTT. Protein sequence: CASSYNRGLPEAFF.

This clone was seen a handful of times. The J gene is TRBJ1-5, the V gene TRBV27, with D tentatively TRBD1 (5 bases). Trimming pared 6 bases from V and 5 bases from J, leaving 14 bases between. The CDR3 extends over 14 amino acids. CDR1 and CDR2 (germline): MNHEY, SMNVEV (reference sequence). This chain's CDR3 is CASRPQGGDQPQHF. The CDR3, as DNA: TGTGCCAGCAGACCTCAGGGAGGGGATCAGCCCCAGCATTTT.

This rearrangement joins TRBV29-1 to TRBJ2-3; TRBD2 agrees at 13 bases. The CDR3 totals 15 residues. J gave up 1 base and V 6 bases, and 4 bases lay outside the gene matches. Per the germline V gene, CDR1 is SQVTM and CDR2 is ANQGSEA. The DNA for the CDR3 is TGCAGCGTCATAGGACTAGCGGGGGGCACAGATACGCAGTATTTT. Translating it yields CSVIGLAGGTDTQYF.

The chain employs TRBV7-2 and TRBJ2-7; 10 bases agree with TRBD2. There are 14 residues in the CDR3. V shed 0 bases and J 7 bases; nucleotides not matched to a gene: 3. Germline V lookup: CDR1 SGHTA, CDR2 FQGNSA. CDR3 DNA: TGTGCCAGCAGCTTAGCCTCTAGCGGGAGTGAGCAGTACTTC. This translates into CASSLASSGSEQYF.

As concerns this clone: At one end, the junction sequence differs from germline, possibly due to a read error. The V call is TRBV2, the J call TRBJ1-5; 7 nucleotides align to TRBD1. Germline V gene data show CDR1 as SNHLY and CDR2 as FYNNEI. This CDR3 comprises 15 residues. CDR3 coding DNA: TGTGCCAGCACCCCTTTTCAGGGGGGCAACCAGCCCCAGCATTTT. It yields the protein CASTPFQGGNQPQHF. The variable domain in full, completed from reference TRBV2 and TRBJ1-5, reads EPEVTQTPSHQVTQMGQEVILRCVPISNHLYFYWYRQILGQKVEFLVSFYNNEISEKSEIFDDQFSVERPDGSNFTLKIRSTKLEDSAMYFCASTPFQGGNQPQHFGDGTRLSIL.

The chain employs TRBV2 and TRBJ2-5; no clear D. The germline CDR1 and CDR2 sequences are SNHLY and FYNNEI. V dropped 8 bases and J dropped 3 bases, with 13 bases sitting between them. The CDR3 is 13 residues long. CDR3 residues: CASVPNREETQYF. DNA for the CDR3: TGTGCCAGCGTCCCAAACAGAGAAGAGACCCAGTACTTC.

The genes are TRBV5-4 and TRBJ2-7; unclear D gene. CDR1 is SGHNT, CDR2 YYREEE, per germline (reference sequence). This CDR3 spans 13 amino acids. Trimming took 7 bases from V and 3 from J, leaving 14 bases between them. The CDR3 DNA reads as TGTGCCAGCTTAAACTCGAATAACTACGAGCAGTACTTC. Its translation is CASLNSNNYEQYF. Combining the CDR3 with reference TRBV5-4 and TRBJ2-7 gives the whole variable domain ETGVTQSPTHLIKTRGQQVTLRCSSQSGHNTVSWYQQALGQGPQFIFQYYREEENGRGNFPPRFSGLQFPNYSSELNVNALELDDSALYLCASLNSNNYEQYFGPGTRLTVT.

The rearrangement links TRBV7-9 to TRBJ2-7, with 9 bases identical to TRBD2. V trimming: 3 bases; J trimming: 6 bases; junction bases outside the gene matches: 3. CDR3 length: 13 residues. Germline V CDR1 and CDR2: SEHNR, FQNEAQ (reference sequence). The CDR3 protein is CASSFGGRAEQYF. CDR3 coding DNA: TGTGCCAGCAGCTTCGGCGGGAGGGCCGAGCAGTACTTC.

In nucleotides, the CDR3 is TGCGCCAGCAGCCTTGGGGGCCTAGCGGGAGGAGCAGGGGAGCAGTACTTC. It yields the protein CASSLGGLAGGAGEQYF. V and J are TRBV5-1 and TRBJ2-7; TRBD2 matches 11 bases. V shed 4 bases, J shed 7 bases, and the junction held 16 bases outside the gene matches. The CDR3 runs 17 residues. CDR1 is SGHRS and CDR2 is YFSETQ in the germline V gene.

The rearrangement joins TRBV6-1 to TRBJ1-5, with no clear D. The CDR3 length is 14 residues. V gave up 4 bases and J gave up 4 bases, with 11 bases separating them. From germline, CDR1 is MNHNS and CDR2 SASEGT. CDR3 in DNA: TGTGCCAGCAGTGGAGGGAATGGAAATCAGCCCCAGCATTTT. Translating it yields CASSGGNGNQPQHF.

The chain couples TRBV21-1 to TRBJ2-1; the table's D call, TRBD2, was not checked against the DNA. TRBV21-1 is given as a pseudogene. CDR3 length: 15 amino acids. CDR3 in amino acids: CASSTTSGRGNEQFF. DNA of the CDR3: TGTGCCAGCAGCACGACTAGCGGGAGGGGTAATGAGCAGTTCTTC.

The CDR3 DNA reads as TGCGCCAGCAGCTTAGCGGGAGGAACGGTGGCCGGGGAGCTGTTTTTT. This translates into CASSLAGGTVAGELFF. The rearrangement links TRBV5-1 to TRBJ2-2; 9 bases fit TRBD2. After removal of 2 bases from V and 6 bases from J, the junction contained 8 bases not matched to a gene. The CDR3 has 16 residues. The germline gives CDR1 SGHRS, CDR2 YFSETQ. Complete variable domain (other parts from reference TRBV5-1 and TRBJ2-2): KAGVTQTPRYLIKTRGQQVTLSCSPISGHRSVSWYQQTPGQGLQFLFEYFSETQRNKGNFPGRFSGRQFSNSRSEMNVSTLELGDSALYLCASSLAGGTVAGELFFGEGSRLTVL.

J is TRBJ2-2 and V is TRBV5-1, with D perhaps matching TRBD2 (6 bases). Looked up from germline, CDR1 is SGHRS and CDR2 is YFSETQ. This CDR3 is 16 amino acids long. Trimming left V 4 bases short and J 4 bases short, with 17 bases between. In nucleotides, the CDR3 is TGCGCCAGCAGCCGTGAGGGAGGCTGGGGCACCGGGGAGCTGTTTTTT. Its translation is CASSREGGWGTGELFF.

The genes are TRBV2 and TRBJ1-2; 7 bases are a match to TRBD1. V shed 4 bases and J 8 bases; nucleotides not matched to a gene: 10. The V gene's germline CDR1 is SNHLY and CDR2 FYNNEI. This CDR3 is built from 14 residues. CDR3 loop: CASSGGQGVGGYTF. The CDR3, as DNA: TGTGCCAGCAGTGGAGGGCAGGGGGTTGGCGGCTACACCTTC. Combining the CDR3 with reference TRBV2 and TRBJ1-2 gives the whole variable domain EPEVTQTPSHQVTQMGQEVILRCVPISNHLYFYWYRQILGQKVEFLVSFYNNEISEKSEIFDDQFSVERPDGSNFTLKIRSTKLEDSAMYFCASSGGQGVGGYTFGSGTRLTVV.

This rearrangement joins TRBV20-1 to TRBJ2-1; D unresolved. The V and J ends lost 5 bases and 6 bases respectively, with 8 bases between them. The germline V gene encodes CDR1 DFQATT and CDR2 SNEGSKA (reference sequence). This CDR3 has 11 residues. CDR3 bases: TGCAGTGCTCCGGGTTCCAATGAGCAGTTCTTC. This sequence encodes CSAPGSNEQFF.

This clone appeared a few times. The chain employs TRBV28 and TRBJ2-7; D is perhaps TRBD1 (7 bases). Germline values: CDR1 MDHEN, CDR2 SYDVKM. V was pared by 6 bases and J by 4 bases, with 19 bases between. The CDR3 sequence is 15 residues long. CDR3 in DNA: TGTGCCAGCAGGACAATCCAGGGGGAGGTGTACGAGCAGTACTTC. Protein product: CASRTIQGEVYEQYF.

The CDR3 loop is CASSPRDILSGTQYF. In DNA form, the CDR3 reads TGTGCCAGCAGCCCCCGGGACATTCTCTCGGGGACCCAGTACTTC. V is TRBV9 and J is TRBJ2-5; possible D gene TRBD1, 6 bases. V lost 4 bases, J lost 7 bases, and 20 bases lay in between. This CDR3 is built from 15 residues. From germline, CDR1 is SGDLS and CDR2 YYNGEE.

V and J are TRBV5-4 and TRBJ1-1; D unresolved. The CDR3 covers 14 residues. Germline-derived CDR1 and CDR2 are SGHNT and YYREEE (reference sequence). The ends were cut back, 0 bases at V and 7 bases at J, with 13 bases in the middle. Here the CDR3 reads CASSLAGREGEAFF. The DNA of the CDR3 is TGTGCCAGCAGCTTGGCCGGCCGGGAGGGTGAAGCTTTCTTT. Full variable domain (remainder filled in from reference TRBV5-4 and TRBJ1-1): ETGVTQSPTHLIKTRGQQVTLRCSSQSGHNTVSWYQQALGQGPQFIFQYYREEENGRGNFPPRFSGLQFPNYSSELNVNALELDDSALYLCASSLAGREGEAFFGQGTRLTVV.